This T cell receptor (beta chain) was captured by sequencing in a study of T-cell memory formation after mild COVID-19. The length of the CDR3 is 13 residues. Germline loops: CDR1 MNHEY, CDR2 SVGEGT. The V end lost 8 bases, the J end lost 2 bases, and 12 bases lay between the germline ends. From the 5' RACE reads, TCRdb called clonotypes with MiXCR, one entry per CDR3 protein. The sample records some 150,000 distinct CDR3 sequences, about 19% being singletons. The study, taken as a whole, reports: A second wave of clones peaked on day 37, and their SARS-CoV-2 specificity went unconfirmed.

This clonotype has more than one count but fewer than ten. Antigen: not known. Sequencing was carried out using PBMCs or a T cell subset sorted from them (not recorded which). The source of this sequence is an adult woman who had mild COVID-19 (a few samples of this study predate the infection). Cell type and time point are not known. The chain carries TRBV6-2 or TRBV6-3 and TRBJ1-1; D not resolved. Written as DNA, the CDR3 is TGTGCCAGCGTCCAACGGGGAAACACTGAAGCTTTCTTT. It specifies CASVQRGNTEAFF.